Here is one T cell receptor beta chain with its context. Its antigen is unidentified. The CDR3 consists of 17 residues. The V and J ends lost 4 bases and 3 bases, in that order; junction bases with no gene match: 13. CDR1 is LGHDT, CDR2 YNNKEL, per germline (reference sequence). These data originate in a study of CD8 T cells in Susac syndrome. General observations from the study: As the study acknowledged, the number of individuals in its TCR sequencing and HLA analysis was relatively small.

Sequencing targeted TCR beta in T cells from blood (CD8+ and CD4+). RNA totalling roughly 0.45 to 1 ug underwent reverse transcription with random hexamers. A single record per CDR3 protein comes from TCRdb applying MiXCR to the immunoSEQ multiplex PCR reads. This table has just over 300,000 distinct CDR3 sequences, about 90% appearing once. The source is a human donor with multiple sclerosis. The sequencing input was CD4+ T cells from PBMCs. This chain joins TRBV3-1 and TRBJ2-5, with TRBD2 identical over 8 bases. Here the CDR3 reads CASSLDLRTGGKETQYF. The CDR3 DNA is TGTGCCAGCAGCCTAGACCTTCGTACGGGGGGGAAAGAGACCCAGTACTTC.